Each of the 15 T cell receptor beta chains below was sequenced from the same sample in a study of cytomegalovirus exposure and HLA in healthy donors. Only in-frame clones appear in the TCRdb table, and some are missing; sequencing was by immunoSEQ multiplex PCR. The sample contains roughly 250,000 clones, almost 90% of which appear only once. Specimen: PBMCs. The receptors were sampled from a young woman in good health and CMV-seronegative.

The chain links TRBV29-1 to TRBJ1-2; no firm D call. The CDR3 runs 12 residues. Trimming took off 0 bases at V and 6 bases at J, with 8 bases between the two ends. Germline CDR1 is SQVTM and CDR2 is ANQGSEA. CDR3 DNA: TGCAGCGTTGAAGATGGAGAACATGGCTACACCTTC. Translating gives CSVEDGEHGYTF. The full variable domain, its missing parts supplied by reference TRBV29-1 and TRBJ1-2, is SAVISQKPSRDICQRGTSLTIQCQVDSQVTMMFWYRQQPGQSLTLIATANQGSEATYESGFVIDKFPISRPNLTFSTLTVSNMSPEDSSIYLCSVEDGEHGYTFGSGTRLTVV.

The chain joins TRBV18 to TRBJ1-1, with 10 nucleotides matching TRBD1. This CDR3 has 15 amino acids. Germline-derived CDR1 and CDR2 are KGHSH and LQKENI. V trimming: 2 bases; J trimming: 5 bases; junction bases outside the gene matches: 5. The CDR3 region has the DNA TGTGCCAGCTCACCAATAGGACAGGGGGGAACTGAAGCTTTCTTT. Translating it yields CASSPIGQGGTEAFF.

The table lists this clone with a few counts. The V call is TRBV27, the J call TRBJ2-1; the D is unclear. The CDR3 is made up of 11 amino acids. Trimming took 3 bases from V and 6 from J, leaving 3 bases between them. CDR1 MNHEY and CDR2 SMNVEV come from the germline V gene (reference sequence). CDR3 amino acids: CASSFGNEQFF. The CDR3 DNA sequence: TGTGCCAGCAGTTTCGGCAATGAGCAGTTCTTC.

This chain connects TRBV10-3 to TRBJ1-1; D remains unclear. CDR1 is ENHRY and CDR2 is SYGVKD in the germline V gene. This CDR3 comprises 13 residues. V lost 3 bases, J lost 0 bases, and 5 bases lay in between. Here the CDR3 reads CAISDGMNTEAFF. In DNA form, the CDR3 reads TGTGCCATCAGTGACGGGATGAACACTGAAGCTTTCTTT.

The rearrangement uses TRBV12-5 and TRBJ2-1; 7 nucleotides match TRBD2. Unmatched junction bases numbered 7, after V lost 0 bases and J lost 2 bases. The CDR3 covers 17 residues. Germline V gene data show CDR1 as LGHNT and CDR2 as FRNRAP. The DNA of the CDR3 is TGTGCTAGTGGTTTGGTAACCCTCGGACTAGCCTACAATGAGCAGTTCTTC. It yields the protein CASGLVTLGLAYNEQFF. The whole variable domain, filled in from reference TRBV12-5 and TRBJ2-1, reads DARVTQTPRHKVTEMGQEVTMRCQPILGHNTVFWYRQTMMQGLELLAYFRNRAPLDDSGMPKDRFSAEMPDATLATLKIQPSEPRDSAVYFCASGLVTLGLAYNEQFFGPGTRLTVL.

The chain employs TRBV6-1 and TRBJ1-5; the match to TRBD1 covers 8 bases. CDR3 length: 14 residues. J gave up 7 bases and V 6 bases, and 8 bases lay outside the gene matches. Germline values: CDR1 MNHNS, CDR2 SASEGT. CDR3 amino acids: CASRVTGGRQPQHF. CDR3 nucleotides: TGTGCCAGCAGGGTCACAGGGGGTAGACAGCCCCAGCATTTT.

For the CDR3, the DNA is TGCGCCAGCAGCCCGGACAGGGGGCCCTACGAGCAGTACTTC. Translated, it gives CASSPDRGPYEQYF. The rearrangement links TRBV4-3 to TRBJ2-7; 11 nucleotides match TRBD1. CDR1 is LGHNA and CDR2 is YSLEER in the germline V gene. Losses at the gene ends were 4 bases for V and 2 bases for J; bases not matched to a gene: 1. The CDR3 totals 14 residues.

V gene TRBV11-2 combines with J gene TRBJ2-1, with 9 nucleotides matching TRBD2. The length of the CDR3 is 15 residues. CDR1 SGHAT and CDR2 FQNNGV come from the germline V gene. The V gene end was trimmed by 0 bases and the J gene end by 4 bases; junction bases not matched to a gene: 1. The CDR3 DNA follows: TGTGCCAGCAGCTTAGAAGCGGGGGGTTACAATGAGCAGTTCTTC. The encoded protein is CASSLEAGGYNEQFF.

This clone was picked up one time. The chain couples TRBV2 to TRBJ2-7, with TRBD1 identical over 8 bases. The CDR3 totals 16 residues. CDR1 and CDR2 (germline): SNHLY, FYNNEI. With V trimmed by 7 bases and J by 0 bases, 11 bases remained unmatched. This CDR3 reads CASTTPRGTGSYEQYV. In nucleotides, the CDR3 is TGTGCCAGCACAACGCCCCGAGGGACAGGCTCCTACGAGCAGTACGTC.

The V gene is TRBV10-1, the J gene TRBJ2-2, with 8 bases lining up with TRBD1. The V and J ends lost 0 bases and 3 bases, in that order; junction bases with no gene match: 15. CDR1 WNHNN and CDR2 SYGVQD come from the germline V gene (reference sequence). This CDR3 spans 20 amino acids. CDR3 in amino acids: CASSESYRTGFQRYTGELFF. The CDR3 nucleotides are TGCGCCAGCAGTGAGTCGTACAGGACAGGGTTCCAGCGGTACACCGGGGAGCTGTTTTTT.

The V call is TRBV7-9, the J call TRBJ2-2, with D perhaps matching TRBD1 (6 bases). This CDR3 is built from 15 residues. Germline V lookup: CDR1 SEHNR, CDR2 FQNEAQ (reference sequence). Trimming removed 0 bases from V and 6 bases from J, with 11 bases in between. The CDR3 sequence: CASSLAGGLSGELFF. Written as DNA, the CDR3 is TGTGCCAGCAGCTTAGCAGGGGGATTGTCCGGGGAGCTGTTTTTT.

CDR3 sequence reads: CASSQARGNTGELFF. In DNA, the CDR3 is TGTGCCAGCAGCCAAGCCAGGGGGAACACCGGGGAGCTGTTTTTT. The chain recombines TRBV6-5 with TRBJ2-2; D is perhaps TRBD1 (6 bases). The germline V gene encodes CDR1 MNHEY and CDR2 SVGAGI. V was trimmed by 6 bases and J by 1 base, leaving 12 bases between them. The CDR3 contains 15 residues.

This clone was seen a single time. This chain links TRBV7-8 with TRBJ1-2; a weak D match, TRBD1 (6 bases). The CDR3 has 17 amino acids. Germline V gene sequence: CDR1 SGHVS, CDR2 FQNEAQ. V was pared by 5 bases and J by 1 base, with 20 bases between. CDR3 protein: CASSGGAKGERNYGYTF. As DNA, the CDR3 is TGTGCCAGCAGCGGCGGAGCAAAGGGGGAGCGTAACTATGGCTACACCTTC.

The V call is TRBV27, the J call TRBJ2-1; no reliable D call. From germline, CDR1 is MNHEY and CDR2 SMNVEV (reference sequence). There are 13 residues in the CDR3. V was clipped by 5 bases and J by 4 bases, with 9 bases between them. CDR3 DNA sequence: TGTGCCAGCAGTCCCCCCCTATACAATGAGCAGTTCTTC. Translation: CASSPPLYNEQFF.

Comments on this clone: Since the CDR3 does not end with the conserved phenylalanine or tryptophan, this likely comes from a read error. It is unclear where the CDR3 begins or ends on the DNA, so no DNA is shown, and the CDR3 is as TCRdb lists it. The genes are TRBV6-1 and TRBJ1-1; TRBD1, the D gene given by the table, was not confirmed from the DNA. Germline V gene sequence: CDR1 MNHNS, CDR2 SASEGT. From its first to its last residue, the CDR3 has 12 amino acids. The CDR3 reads CASSEGQRTFVL.